These T cell receptor beta chains were read from a single sample in a study of cytomegalovirus exposure and HLA in healthy donors. Assay: immunoSEQ multiplex PCR; the TCRdb copy retains only in-frame clones and omits some. The repertoire has 60,000 to 70,000 clones, more than 60% of them found once; the top ten carry roughly 5%. The specimen was PBMCs. These receptors were taken from a male donor in good health and CMV-seropositive. Each CDR3 is given with its conserved first and last residue. D genes are given only for firm matches. A row's size may be missing; if present it is once, few, many or a size class.

d_gene: TRBD1; j_gene: TRBJ1-5; len: 17; abundance: NA; v_gene: TRBV4-1; CDR3aa: CASSLGTGAVLGQPQHF; CDR3nt: TGCGCCAGCAGCCTCGGGACAGGAGCGGTGTTGGGTCAGCCCCAGCATTTT
d_gene: NA; j_gene: TRBJ1-6; len: 13; abundance: once; v_gene: TRBV5-4; CDR3aa: CASTGSYNSPLHF; CDR3nt: TGTGCCAGTACGGGCTCCTATAATTCACCCCTCCACTTT
d_gene: NA; j_gene: TRBJ1-5; len: 18; abundance: NA; v_gene: TRBV19; CDR3aa: CASSKLQAIPYSNQPQHF; CDR3nt: TGTGCCAGTAGTAAATTACAGGCGATACCTTATAGCAATCAGCCCCAGCATTTT
d_gene: NA; j_gene: TRBJ1-2; len: 12; abundance: NA; v_gene: TRBV29-1; CDR3aa: CSVDEPHYGYTF; CDR3nt: TGCAGCGTTGATGAGCCCCACTATGGCTACACCTTC
d_gene: TRBD1; j_gene: TRBJ2-1; len: 15; abundance: NA; v_gene: TRBV19; CDR3aa: CASTRTGTLYNEQFF; CDR3nt: TGTGCCAGTACCCGGACAGGGACCCTATACAATGAGCAGTTCTTC
d_gene: TRBD1; j_gene: TRBJ1-4; len: 14; abundance: NA; v_gene: TRBV9; CDR3aa: CASSVLGGNEKLFF; CDR3nt: TGTGCCAGCAGCGTATTAGGGGGCAACGAAAAACTGTTTTTT
d_gene: NA; j_gene: TRBJ2-5; len: 13; abundance: NA; v_gene: TRBV7-9; CDR3aa: CASSLGGVETQYF; CDR3nt: TGTGCCAGCAGCCTGGGGGGAGTGGAGACCCAGTACTTC
d_gene: NA; j_gene: TRBJ1-6; len: 13; abundance: NA; v_gene: TRBV11-2; CDR3aa: CASSLELGSPLHF; CDR3nt: TGTGCCAGCAGCTTAGAACTAGGTTCACCCCTCCACTTT
d_gene: NA; j_gene: TRBJ2-1; len: 11; abundance: NA; v_gene: TRBV19; CDR3aa: CASMWRNEQFF; CDR3nt: TGTGCCAGTATGTGGCGGAATGAGCAGTTCTTC
d_gene: NA; j_gene: TRBJ2-7; len: 13; abundance: few; v_gene: TRBV6-5; CDR3aa: CASSYSINYEQYF; CDR3nt: TGTGCCAGCAGTTATTCTATAAACTACGAGCAGTACTTC
d_gene: TRBD1; j_gene: TRBJ1-1; len: 13; abundance: NA; v_gene: TRBV6-6; CDR3aa: CAATGGQNTEAFF; CDR3nt: TGTGCCGCGACAGGGGGGCAGAACACTGAAGCTTTCTTT
d_gene: NA; j_gene: TRBJ2-5; len: 14; abundance: NA; v_gene: TRBV11-2; CDR3aa: CASSLSNGGETQYF; CDR3nt: TGTGCCAGCAGCTTATCCAACGGAGGGGAGACCCAGTACTTC
d_gene: NA; j_gene: TRBJ2-5; len: 14; abundance: NA; v_gene: TRBV13; CDR3aa: CASSGGASRETQYF; CDR3nt: TGTGCCAGCAGCGGGGGGGCGAGTAGAGAGACCCAGTACTTC
d_gene: NA; j_gene: TRBJ2-7; len: 13; abundance: NA; v_gene: TRBV29-1; CDR3aa: CSVESGASYEQYF; CDR3nt: TGCAGCGTTGAAAGCGGTGCCTCGTACGAGCAGTACTTC
d_gene: TRBD2; j_gene: TRBJ2-3; len: 15; abundance: NA; v_gene: TRBV28; CDR3aa: CASSEGLAETDTQYF; CDR3nt: TGTGCCAGCAGTGAAGGACTAGCGGAAACAGATACGCAGTATTTT
d_gene: NA; j_gene: TRBJ2-3; len: 13; abundance: NA; v_gene: TRBV6-6; CDR3aa: CASSYQETDTQYF; CDR3nt: TGTGCCAGCAGTTACCAAGAGACAGATACGCAGTATTTT
d_gene: NA; j_gene: TRBJ1-5; len: 13; abundance: few; v_gene: TRBV6-1; CDR3aa: CASSAGKLGPQHF; CDR3nt: TGTGCCAGCAGTGCCGGGAAGCTGGGGCCCCAGCATTTT
d_gene: NA; j_gene: TRBJ1-6; len: 13; abundance: NA; v_gene: TRBV11-1; CDR3aa: CASSVLQYSPLHF; CDR3nt: TGTGCCAGCAGCGTCCTACAGTATTCACCCCTCCACTTT
d_gene: TRBD2; j_gene: TRBJ2-5; len: 14; abundance: NA; v_gene: TRBV9; CDR3aa: CASSGGTNQETQYF; CDR3nt: TGTGCCAGCAGCGGTGGGACTAACCAAGAGACCCAGTACTTC
d_gene: TRBD1; j_gene: TRBJ1-1; len: 12; abundance: once; v_gene: TRBV19; CDR3aa: CASNDRVTEAFF; CDR3nt: TGTGCCAGTAATGACAGGGTAACTGAAGCTTTCTTT
d_gene: TRBD1; j_gene: TRBJ1-5; len: 15; abundance: once; v_gene: TRBV5-6; CDR3aa: CASSLTGGPNQPQHF; CDR3nt: TGTGCCAGCAGCTTGACAGGGGGGCCCAATCAGCCCCAGCATTTT
d_gene: TRBD1; j_gene: TRBJ1-5; len: 15; abundance: NA; v_gene: TRBV7-8; CDR3aa: CASSQATGGNQPQHF; CDR3nt: TGTGCCAGCAGCCAAGCGACAGGGGGTAATCAGCCCCAGCATTTT
d_gene: TRBD1; j_gene: TRBJ1-5; len: 17; abundance: NA; v_gene: TRBV7-2; CDR3aa: CASSLRTGAYSNQPQHF; CDR3nt: TGTGCCAGCAGCTTACGGACAGGTGCTTATAGCAATCAGCCCCAGCATTTT
d_gene: TRBD1; j_gene: TRBJ2-1; len: 17; abundance: once; v_gene: TRBV5-1; CDR3aa: CASSIGTGGEPENEQFF; CDR3nt: TGCGCCAGCAGCATCGGGACAGGGGGTGAACCGGAGAATGAGCAGTTCTTC
d_gene: NA; j_gene: TRBJ1-4; len: 13; abundance: NA; v_gene: TRBV7-2; CDR3aa: CASSFWGGEKLFF; CDR3nt: TGTGCCAGCAGCTTTTGGGGGGGGGAAAAACTGTTTTTT
d_gene: TRBD2; j_gene: TRBJ2-1; len: 16; abundance: NA; v_gene: TRBV27; CDR3aa: CASSLSLAGGPNEQFF; CDR3nt: TGTGCCAGCAGTTTATCTCTAGCGGGGGGGCCCAATGAGCAGTTCTTC
d_gene: NA; j_gene: TRBJ2-3; len: 14; abundance: NA; v_gene: TRBV9; CDR3aa: CASQGRGGTDTQYF; CDR3nt: TGTGCCAGCCAGGGGAGGGGGGGCACAGATACGCAGTATTTT
d_gene: TRBD1; j_gene: TRBJ1-3; len: 16; abundance: NA; v_gene: TRBV4-3; CDR3aa: CASSQFGTGLGNTIYF; CDR3nt: TGCGCCAGCAGCCAATTTGGGACAGGCCTCGGAAACACCATATATTTT
d_gene: TRBD1; j_gene: TRBJ1-2; len: 14; abundance: NA; v_gene: TRBV2; CDR3aa: CASMDRVENYGYTF; CDR3nt: TGTGCCAGCATGGACAGGGTGGAGAACTATGGCTACACCTTC
d_gene: NA; j_gene: TRBJ1-1; len: 13; abundance: few; v_gene: TRBV27; CDR3aa: CASRSIGNTEAFF; CDR3nt: TGTGCCAGCAGAAGCATCGGGAACACTGAAGCTTTCTTT
d_gene: NA; j_gene: TRBJ1-5; len: 16; abundance: NA; v_gene: TRBV27; CDR3aa: CASSLSTGLINQPQHF; CDR3nt: TGTGCCAGCAGTTTATCTACAGGCCTGATCAATCAGCCCCAGCATTTT
d_gene: NA; j_gene: TRBJ2-1; len: 16; abundance: NA; v_gene: TRBV5-1; CDR3aa: CASSPQRGQRYNEQFF; CDR3nt: TGCGCCAGCAGCCCTCAGAGGGGACAAAGATACAATGAGCAGTTCTTC
d_gene: TRBD1; j_gene: TRBJ2-5; len: 16; abundance: NA; v_gene: TRBV10-3; CDR3aa: CAISESTGEPQETQYF; CDR3nt: TGTGCCATCAGTGAGTCGACAGGGGAGCCTCAAGAGACCCAGTACTTC
d_gene: NA; j_gene: TRBJ2-4; len: 12; abundance: NA; v_gene: TRBV11-2; CDR3aa: CASSNRGGIQYF; CDR3nt: TGTGCCAGCAGTAACCGAGGAGGCATTCAGTACTTC
d_gene: TRBD1; j_gene: TRBJ2-7; len: 14; abundance: NA; v_gene: TRBV7-9; CDR3aa: CASRQDRGQHEQYF; CDR3nt: TGTGCCAGCAGACAAGACAGGGGGCAACACGAGCAGTACTTC
d_gene: NA; j_gene: TRBJ1-2; len: 20; abundance: NA; v_gene: TRBV4-1; CDR3aa: CASSQVTRGAERARGYGYTF; CDR3nt: TGCGCCAGCAGCCAAGTGACGAGGGGCGCGGAACGGGCGCGGGGCTATGGCTACACCTTC
d_gene: TRBD1; j_gene: TRBJ1-4; len: 14; abundance: NA; v_gene: TRBV19; CDR3aa: CASLGQGLREKLFF; CDR3nt: TGTGCCAGTTTAGGACAGGGGCTAAGAGAAAAACTGTTTTTT
d_gene: NA; j_gene: TRBJ1-2; len: 15; abundance: few; v_gene: TRBV9; CDR3aa: CASSLGGGPAYGYTF; CDR3nt: TGTGCCAGCAGCTTAGGCGGAGGACCGGCCTATGGCTACACCTTC
d_gene: NA; j_gene: TRBJ2-7; len: 15; abundance: NA; v_gene: TRBV11-2; CDR3aa: CASSLAQTGTGEQYF; CDR3nt: TGTGCCAGCAGCTTAGCTCAAACAGGTACAGGGGAGCAGTACTTC
d_gene: TRBD1; j_gene: TRBJ2-7; len: 16; abundance: NA; v_gene: TRBV5-1; CDR3aa: CASSPRQGVSSYEQYF; CDR3nt: TGCGCCAGCAGCCCACGACAGGGCGTTAGCTCCTACGAGCAGTACTTC
d_gene: TRBD1; j_gene: TRBJ1-5; len: 16; abundance: NA; v_gene: TRBV28; CDR3aa: CASSLVTGATNQPQHF; CDR3nt: TGTGCCAGCAGTTTAGTTACAGGGGCGACCAATCAGCCCCAGCATTTT
d_gene: NA; j_gene: TRBJ2-6; len: 17; abundance: NA; v_gene: TRBV19; CDR3aa: CASSSARLSSGANVLTF; CDR3nt: TGTGCCAGTAGTAGCGCCCGGTTGAGCTCTGGGGCCAACGTCCTGACTTTC